The clone carrying this T cell receptor beta chain was counted at least ten times. As yet, its antigen is unknown. V lost 5 bases, J lost 6 bases, and 14 bases lay in between. This CDR3 is built from 14 residues. Germline V lookup: CDR1 SGHTA, CDR2 FQGTGA. TCRdb recomputed calls from the RACE reads with MiXCR, one row per CDR3 protein. The sample holds approximately 350,000 distinct CDR3 sequences, about 6% seen once. The entry originates in a study of human T cells and chemical hapten exposure. Background on the study: Diagnoses of alopecia areata, totalis or universalis occurred in mostly female patients.

Study-wide findings and caveats: The donors suffered from alopecia, so their immune response may not match that of healthy people.

Noted time point: patch test 2, 6 weeks after DPC sensitization. As for treatment: therapeutic diphenylcyclopropenone sensitization with weekly scalp DPC. The V call is TRBV7-3, the J call TRBJ2-1, with D perhaps assigned TRBD1 or TRBD2 (5 bases each). The sequences come from whole blood, collected in connection with sensitization to the hapten diphenylcyclopropenone (DPC). This sequence was found in a woman between 18 and 29 years old with alopecia areata. Some clones in this sample may be carry-over from other donors' samples. The CDR3 here is CASSPHGGFNEQFF. The CDR3 DNA sequence: TGTGCCAGCAGCCCCCATGGGGGTTTCAATGAGCAGTTCTTC.